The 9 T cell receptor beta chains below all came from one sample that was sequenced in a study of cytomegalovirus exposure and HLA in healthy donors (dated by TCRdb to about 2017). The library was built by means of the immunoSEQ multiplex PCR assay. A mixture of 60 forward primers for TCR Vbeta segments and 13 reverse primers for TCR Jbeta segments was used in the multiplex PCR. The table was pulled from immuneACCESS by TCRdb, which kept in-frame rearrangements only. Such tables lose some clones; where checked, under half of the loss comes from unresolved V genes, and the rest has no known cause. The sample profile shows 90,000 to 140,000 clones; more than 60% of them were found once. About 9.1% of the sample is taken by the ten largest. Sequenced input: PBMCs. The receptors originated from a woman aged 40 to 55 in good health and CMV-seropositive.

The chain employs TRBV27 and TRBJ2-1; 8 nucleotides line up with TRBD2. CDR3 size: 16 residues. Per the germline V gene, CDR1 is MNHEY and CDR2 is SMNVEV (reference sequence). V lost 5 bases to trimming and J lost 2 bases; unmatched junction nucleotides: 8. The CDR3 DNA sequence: TGTGCCAGCAGTAGCGAGCGGGGGTGGACCTACAATGAGCAGTTCTTC. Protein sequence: CASSSERGWTYNEQFF.

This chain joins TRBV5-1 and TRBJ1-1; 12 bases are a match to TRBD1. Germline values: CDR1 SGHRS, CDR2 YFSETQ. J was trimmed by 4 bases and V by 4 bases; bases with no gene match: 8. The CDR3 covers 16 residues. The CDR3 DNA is TGCGCCAGCAGCATAAGGGGGACAGGGGGCGTCACTGAAGCTTTCTTT. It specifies CASSIRGTGGVTEAFF.

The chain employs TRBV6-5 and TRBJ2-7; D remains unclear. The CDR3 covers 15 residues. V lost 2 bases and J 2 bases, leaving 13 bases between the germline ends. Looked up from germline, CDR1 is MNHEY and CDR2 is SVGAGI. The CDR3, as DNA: TGTGCCAGCAGTTACGGCACCCCCCGTGCCTACGAGCAGTACTTC. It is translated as CASSYGTPRAYEQYF.

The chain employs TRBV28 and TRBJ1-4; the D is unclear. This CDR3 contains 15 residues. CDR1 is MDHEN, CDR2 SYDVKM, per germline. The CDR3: CSSVQKRGRHEKLFF. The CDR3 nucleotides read TGTTCTAGTGTTCAGAAGCGGGGAAGGCATGAAAAACTGTTTTTT. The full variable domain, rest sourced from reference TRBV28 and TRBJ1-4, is DVKVTQSSRYLVKRTGEKVFLECVQDMDHENMFWYRQDPGLGLRLIYFSYDVKMKEKGDIPEGYSVSREKKERFSLILESASTNQTSMYLCSSVQKRGRHEKLFFGSGTQLSVL.

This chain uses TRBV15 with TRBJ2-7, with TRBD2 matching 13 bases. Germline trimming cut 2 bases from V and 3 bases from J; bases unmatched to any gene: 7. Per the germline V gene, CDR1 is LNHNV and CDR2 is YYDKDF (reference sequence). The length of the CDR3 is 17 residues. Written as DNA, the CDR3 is TGTGCCACCAGCAGATCGTTAGGGACTAGCGGGGACTACGAGCAGTACTTC. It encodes CATSRSLGTSGDYEQYF.

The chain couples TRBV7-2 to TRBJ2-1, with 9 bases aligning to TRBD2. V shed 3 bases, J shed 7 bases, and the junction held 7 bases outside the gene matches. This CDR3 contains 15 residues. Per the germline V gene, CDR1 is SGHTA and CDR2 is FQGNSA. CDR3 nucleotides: TGTGCCAGCAGCTTGGGACTAGCAAGGGGGAATGAGCAGTTCTTC. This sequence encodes CASSLGLARGNEQFF. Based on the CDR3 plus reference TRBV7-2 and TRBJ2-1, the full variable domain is GAGVSQSPSNKVTEKGKDVELRCDPISGHTALYWYRQSLGQGLEFLIYFQGNSAPDKSGLPSDRFSAERTGGSVSTLTIQRTQQEDSAVYLCASSLGLARGNEQFFGPGTRLTVL.

The chain's CDR3 is CANTNRDRSSYEQYF. In DNA form, the CDR3 reads TGTGCCAATACGAACCGGGACAGGAGCTCCTACGAGCAGTACTTC. The J gene is TRBJ2-7, the V gene TRBV11-2, with TRBD1 matching 8 bases. Germline lookup yields CDR1 SGHAT and CDR2 FQNNGV. V shed 10 bases, J shed 0 bases, and the junction held 11 bases outside the gene matches. The CDR3 loop spans 15 amino acids.

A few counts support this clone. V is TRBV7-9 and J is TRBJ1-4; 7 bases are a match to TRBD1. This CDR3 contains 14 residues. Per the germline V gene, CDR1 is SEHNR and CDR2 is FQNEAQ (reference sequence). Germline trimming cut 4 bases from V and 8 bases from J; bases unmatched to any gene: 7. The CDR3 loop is CASSSMTGQEKLFF. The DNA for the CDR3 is TGTGCCAGCAGCTCTATGACAGGGCAGGAAAAACTGTTTTTT.

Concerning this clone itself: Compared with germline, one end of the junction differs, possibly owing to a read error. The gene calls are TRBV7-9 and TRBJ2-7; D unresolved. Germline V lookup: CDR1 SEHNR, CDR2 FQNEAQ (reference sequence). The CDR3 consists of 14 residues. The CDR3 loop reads CSSSIYSFSYEQYF. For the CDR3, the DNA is TGTTCCAGCAGCATTTACTCCTTCTCCTACGAGCAGTACTTC.